The 32 T cell receptor beta chains below come from one sample, sequenced in a study of untreated major depressive disorder. Sequencing used immunoSEQ multiplex PCR; TCRdb keeps in-frame clones, though not all of them. The sample includes around 20,000 clones, roughly 93% of them seen just once. Specimen: CD4+ T cells from PBMCs. The source is a man in his thirties or forties in good health.

The chain couples TRBV7-2 to TRBJ2-5, with 8 bases matching TRBD1. This CDR3 has 12 residues. From germline, CDR1 is SGHTA and CDR2 FQGNSA. V lost 1 base, J lost 14 bases, and 6 bases stayed unmatched. The CDR3 DNA follows: TGTGCCAGCAGCTTAGGAAGGACAGGGTCCTACTTC. Protein product: CASSLGRTGSYF.

This sequence joins TRBV6-4 and TRBJ2-1; 8 bases agree with TRBD2. CDR1 and CDR2 (germline): MRHNA, SNTAGT. The CDR3 sequence is 15 residues long. Trimming cost V 3 bases and J 9 bases; bases outside gene matches: 10. CDR3 sequence (DNA): TGTGCCAGCAGTGAACAAGCGGGAGTCAGTAGTGAGCAGTTCTTC. Translating gives CASSEQAGVSSEQFF.

This clone showed up just once. The V and J genes are TRBV5-1 and TRBJ1-1; D is perhaps TRBD1 (6 bases). CDR3 length: 15 residues. Germline V gives CDR1 SGHRS, CDR2 YFSETQ. V shed 0 bases and J shed 0 bases, with 9 bases lying between them. CDR3 in DNA: TGCGCCAGCAGCTTGGCTGCAGGGGTGAACACTGAAGCTTTCTTT. The encoded protein is CASSLAAGVNTEAFF.

The J gene is TRBJ2-3, the V gene TRBV5-1; D uncertain. CDR1 is SGHRS and CDR2 is YFSETQ in the germline V gene. V was pared by 1 base and J by 0 bases, with 12 bases between. The CDR3 consists of 16 residues. The CDR3 nucleotides are TGCGCCAGCAGCTTGATACAACCGGCAAGCACAGATACGCAGTATTTT. Its translation is CASSLIQPASTDTQYF.

V and J are TRBV5-1 and TRBJ2-2, with TRBD2 as a possible D gene (5 bases). There are 15 residues in the CDR3. V was clipped by 2 bases and J by 2 bases, with 10 bases between them. Germline lookup yields CDR1 SGHRS and CDR2 YFSETQ. The DNA of the CDR3 is TGCGCCAGCAGCTTAGCGGAGCTTAACACCGGGGAGCTGTTTTTT. Translating it yields CASSLAELNTGELFF.

The J gene is TRBJ2-1, the V gene TRBV6-5, with D perhaps TRBD1 (6 bases). CDR1 is MNHEY and CDR2 is SVGAGI in the germline V gene. The CDR3 covers 15 residues. The V and J ends lost 6 bases and 8 bases respectively, with 20 bases between them. The chain's CDR3 is CASSQHPMNRDEQFF. CDR3 nucleotides: TGTGCCAGCAGCCAACATCCAATGAACAGGGATGAGCAGTTCTTC.

V and J are TRBV18 and TRBJ2-3; D unresolved. Germline CDR1 is KGHSH and CDR2 is LQKENI. The CDR3 loop spans 12 amino acids. V dropped 2 bases and J dropped 4 bases, with 4 bases sitting between them. CDR3 nucleotide sequence: TGTGCCAGCTCACCAAGCGCAGATACGCAGTATTTT. Residues: CASSPSADTQYF.

This chain connects TRBV6-6 to TRBJ2-1; 7 bases align to TRBD1. The ends lost 4 bases at V and 8 bases at J; junction bases unmatched: 8. Germline V CDR1 and CDR2: MNHNY, SVGAGI (reference sequence). There are 14 residues in the CDR3. DNA of the CDR3: TGTGCCAGCAGTTCTCACGGGACAGACTATGAGCAGTTCTTC. This codes for CASSSHGTDYEQFF.

The chain recombines TRBV10-3 with TRBJ1-2, with a tentative D call TRBD1 (6 bases). The germline V gene encodes CDR1 ENHRY and CDR2 SYGVKD. This CDR3 region has 14 residues. V was clipped by 4 bases and J by 8 bases, with 17 bases between them. DNA of the CDR3: TGTGCCATCAGTGCGCGGGGGCCCCAGGGAGGCTACACCTTC. This gives the protein CAISARGPQGGYTF.

The chain joins TRBV10-1 to TRBJ2-6; maybe TRBD1 (6 bases). Germline CDR1 is WNHNN and CDR2 is SYGVQD (reference sequence). The CDR3 consists of 14 residues. Trimming cost V 3 bases and J 5 bases, with 8 bases left between them. CDR3 in DNA: TGCGCCAGCAGTGACAGGGGTAGGGCCAACGTCCTGACTTTC. Its protein is CASSDRGRANVLTF.

The V and J genes are TRBV4-2 and TRBJ2-3; TRBD2 matches 11 bases. Germline trimming cut 3 bases from V and 4 bases from J; bases unmatched to any gene: 6. This CDR3 is built from 16 residues. Germline CDR1 is LGHNA and CDR2 is YNFKEQ. The CDR3 DNA reads as TGTGCCAGCAGCCAGATAGCGGGAGGGCGGGCAGATACGCAGTATTTT. It codes for CASSQIAGGRADTQYF.

The genes are TRBV14 and TRBJ1-1; unclear D gene. The germline V gene has CDR1 SGHDN and CDR2 FVKESK. The CDR3 contains 14 residues. Trimming removed 0 bases at V and 2 bases at J, with 7 bases between. This CDR3 is CASSQDPINTEAFF. CDR3 nucleotide sequence: TGTGCCAGCAGCCAAGATCCGATAAACACTGAAGCTTTCTTT.

The chain carries TRBV6-5 and TRBJ2-1; 16 bases agree with TRBD2. The CDR3 is 15 amino acids. Trimming removed 7 bases from V and 7 bases from J; junction bases left unmatched: 4. The V gene's germline CDR1 is MNHEY and CDR2 SVGAGI. The CDR3: CASTEGLAGGNEQFF. Written as DNA, the CDR3 is TGTGCCAGCACCGAGGGACTAGCGGGAGGGAATGAGCAGTTCTTC.

The chain uses TRBV2 and TRBJ2-1, with 11 positions matching TRBD1. Germline V gene sequence: CDR1 SNHLY, CDR2 FYNNEI. The CDR3 has 16 residues. J gave up 8 bases and V 6 bases, and 12 bases lay outside the gene matches. CDR3 coding DNA: TGTGCCAGCAGATATGATCCGGGACAGGGGGGGTATGAGCAGTTCTTC. Translated, it gives CASRYDPGQGGYEQFF.

The rearrangement uses TRBV12-5 and TRBJ1-1, with no clear D. Germline V lookup: CDR1 LGHNT, CDR2 FRNRAP. This CDR3 region has 14 residues. Trimming cost V 1 base and J 0 bases, with 6 bases left between them. The DNA for the CDR3 is TGTGCTAGTGGTTTGGACAGCTTGAACACTGAAGCTTTCTTT. Translating gives CASGLDSLNTEAFF.

The gene calls are TRBV6-5 and TRBJ2-2; TRBD2 matches at 7 bases. CDR1 is MNHEY and CDR2 is SVGAGI in the germline V gene. J lost 4 bases, V lost 2 bases, and 4 bases had no gene match. This CDR3 region has 15 residues. In nucleotides, the CDR3 is TGTGCCAGCAGTTACCGGGACTATATCACCGGGGAGCTGTTTTTT. It is translated as CASSYRDYITGELFF.

The rearrangement joins TRBV4-2 to TRBJ1-3; D uncertain. CDR1 and CDR2 from the germline V gene are LGHNA and YNFKEQ. Trimming removed 0 bases at V and 4 bases at J, with 13 bases between. This CDR3 has 16 amino acids. The CDR3 DNA reads TGTGCCAGCAGCCAAGATCTAGGCGCGGGAGGAAACACCATATATTTT. It yields the protein CASSQDLGAGGNTIYF.

The V and J genes are TRBV4-3 and TRBJ1-3, with TRBD1 as a possible D gene (5 bases). Trimming shortened V by 0 bases and J by 4 bases, and 10 bases separated the two germline ends. Germline V gene data show CDR1 as LGHNA and CDR2 as YSLEER. The CDR3 is 15 residues long. CDR3 in DNA: TGCGCCAGCAGCCAAGAAAGGGGACCCGGAAACACCATATATTTT. Protein sequence: CASSQERGPGNTIYF.

The rearrangement uses TRBV19 and TRBJ1-1; D gene ambiguous. Germline V gene sequence: CDR1 LNHDA, CDR2 SQIVND (reference sequence). This CDR3 is 14 amino acids long. V lost 3 bases, J lost 1 base, and 9 bases lay in between. This chain's CDR3 is CASSMLPGNTEAFF. The DNA for the CDR3 is TGTGCCAGTAGTATGCTCCCCGGGAACACTGAAGCTTTCTTT.

The V and J genes are TRBV5-6 and TRBJ1-2; no definite D call. This CDR3 region has 16 residues. V shed 0 bases and J shed 8 bases, with 20 bases lying between them. Germline CDR1 is SGHDT and CDR2 is YYEEEE. The CDR3 DNA reads as TGTGCCAGCAGCTTGGGCCGGGGAATAAGCCTATGGGGCTACACCTTC. Residues: CASSLGRGISLWGYTF. The complete variable domain, with remaining parts taken from reference TRBV5-6 and TRBJ1-2, reads DAGVTQSPTHLIKTRGQQVTLRCSPKSGHDTVSWYQQALGQGPQFIFQYYEEEERQRGNFPDRFSGHQFPNYSSELNVNALLLGDSALYLCASSLGRGISLWGYTFGSGTRLTVV.

The J gene is TRBJ2-4, the V gene TRBV4-3; D tentatively fits TRBD1 or TRBD2 (6 bases each). This CDR3 region has 17 residues. Trimming pared 1 base from V and 3 bases from J, leaving 16 bases between. CDR1 LGHNA and CDR2 YSLEER come from the germline V gene. Here the CDR3 reads CASSQGGALSGKNIQYF. CDR3 DNA: TGCGCCAGCAGCCAAGGGGGGGCTCTCTCGGGCAAAAACATTCAGTACTTC.

This clone appeared a few times. This chain joins TRBV9 and TRBJ2-1; D is uncertain. The germline gives CDR1 SGDLS, CDR2 YYNGEE. V was pared by 1 base and J by 6 bases, with 11 bases between. The CDR3 runs 14 residues. The CDR3 DNA sequence: TGTGCCAGCAGCGTATTGCCGTCCGTCAATGAGCAGTTCTTC. This translates into CASSVLPSVNEQFF.

This chain joins TRBV18 and TRBJ2-1; D assignment may be TRBD1 or TRBD2 (5 bases each). V was clipped by 5 bases and J by 12 bases, with 11 bases between them. This CDR3 region has 11 residues. CDR1 and CDR2 from the germline V gene are KGHSH and LQKENI. The DNA for the CDR3 is TGTGCCAGCTCAGAACCGGGACCGCAGTTCTTC. Translating gives CASSEPGPQFF.

The rearrangement joins TRBV4-3 to TRBJ2-1, with 8 bases that match TRBD1. The CDR3 has 16 residues. From germline, CDR1 is LGHNA and CDR2 YSLEER. Trimming at V came to 3 bases and at J to 4 bases, leaving 8 bases not matched to a gene. CDR3 DNA sequence: TGCGCCAGCAGCCAGGATGAGACAGGGGATTACAATGAGCAGTTCTTC. Its translation: CASSQDETGDYNEQFF.

This chain joins TRBV6-1 and TRBJ1-1, with D possibly matching TRBD1 (6 bases). The germline gives CDR1 MNHNS, CDR2 SASEGT. The CDR3 loop spans 14 amino acids. Between the trimmed V and J ends, which lost 8 bases and 6 bases, there was a span of 19 bases. CDR3 amino acids: CASVWRGGAAEAFF. CDR3 nucleotide sequence: TGTGCCAGCGTTTGGAGGGGGGGCGCGGCTGAAGCTTTCTTT.

As to this clone: Sequence at one end of the junction differs from germline and may be a read error. This chain uses TRBV5-6 with TRBJ1-2; D uncertain. The CDR3 is made up of 11 amino acids. Germline CDR1 SGHDT, CDR2 YYEEEE. As DNA, the CDR3 is TGTGCCAGCAGCCTAGGACCGGTGAAGTTCTTC. It yields the protein CASSLGPVKFF. The full variable domain, completed using reference TRBV5-6 and TRBJ1-2, is DAGVTQSPTHLIKTRGQQVTLRCSPKSGHDTVSWYQQALGQGPQFIFQYYEEEERQRGNFPDRFSGHQFPNYSSELNVNALLLGDSALYLCASSLGPVKFFGSGTRLTVV.

The chain joins TRBV6-5 to TRBJ1-5; D gene uncertain. There are 14 residues in the CDR3. With 6 bases removed from V and 2 bases from J, the gap between germline ends came to 11 bases. Germline V gene sequence: CDR1 MNHEY, CDR2 SVGAGI. Here the CDR3 DNA reads TGTGCCAGCAGGGGCGCCCAGGGCAATCAGCCCCAGCATTTT. Translating it yields CASRGAQGNQPQHF.

V and J are TRBV27 and TRBJ2-3; D might be TRBD1 (5 bases). V was cut by 3 bases and J by 4 bases, with 11 bases left in between. This CDR3 has 14 residues. Germline CDR1 MNHEY, CDR2 SMNVEV (reference sequence). In nucleotides, the CDR3 is TGTGCCAGCAGTTTTCAGGGTAGAGCAGATACGCAGTATTTT. This sequence encodes CASSFQGRADTQYF.

The V gene is TRBV6-6, the J gene TRBJ1-5; TRBD1 agrees at 9 bases. This CDR3 has 15 residues. Germline V gene sequence: CDR1 MNHNY, CDR2 SVGAGI (reference sequence). Trimming took 6 bases from V and 7 from J; bases not matched to a gene: 10. The CDR3: CASSSAGTGKQPQHF. The CDR3 DNA sequence: TGTGCCAGCAGCTCGGCTGGGACAGGGAAACAGCCCCAGCATTTT.

This clone appeared a single time. The chain combines TRBV5-6 with TRBJ1-3; tentative D call: TRBD1 (5 bases). The V and J ends lost 0 bases and 0 bases respectively, with 7 bases between them. This CDR3 spans 15 amino acids. Per the germline V gene, CDR1 is SGHDT and CDR2 is YYEEEE. CDR3 in amino acids: CASSLVGGSGNTIYF. The CDR3 region has the DNA TGTGCCAGCAGCTTGGTGGGGGGCTCTGGAAACACCATATATTTT. Supplemented by reference TRBV5-6 and TRBJ1-3, the full variable domain reads DAGVTQSPTHLIKTRGQQVTLRCSPKSGHDTVSWYQQALGQGPQFIFQYYEEEERQRGNFPDRFSGHQFPNYSSELNVNALLLGDSALYLCASSLVGGSGNTIYFGEGSWLTVV.

This chain links TRBV7-2 with TRBJ1-2; D remains unclear. CDR1 and CDR2 (germline): SGHTA, FQGNSA. The length of the CDR3 is 13 residues. With 4 bases removed from V and 8 bases from J, the gap between germline ends came to 14 bases. The CDR3 DNA is TGTGCCAGCAGCTCCGACCCTGGAGTAGGCTACACCTTC. This codes for CASSSDPGVGYTF.

V gene TRBV2 combines with J gene TRBJ1-5; D gene ambiguous. Germline CDR1 is SNHLY and CDR2 is FYNNEI. This CDR3 has 12 residues. Trimming pared 8 bases from V and 2 bases from J, leaving 7 bases between. CDR3 loop: CASSGGNQPQHF. The CDR3 bases are TGTGCCAGCTCTGGTGGCAATCAGCCCCAGCATTTT. The full variable domain, in which reference TRBV2 and TRBJ1-5 provide the parts outside the CDR3, is EPEVTQTPSHQVTQMGQEVILRCVPISNHLYFYWYRQILGQKVEFLVSFYNNEISEKSEIFDDQFSVERPDGSNFTLKIRSTKLEDSAMYFCASSGGNQPQHFGDGTRLSIL.